This T cell receptor (beta chain) comes out of a study of human T cells and chemical hapten exposure. Study-level information: Women made up most patients, who had alopecia areata, totalis or universalis.

A note on this clonotype: Antigen unknown.

TCRdb processed the RACE reads anew with MiXCR; each CDR3 protein has one entry. The repertoire has tens of thousands of distinct CDR3 sequences, roughly 7.6% of them found once; the top ten carry under 2%. Regarding time point: patch test 1, 2 weeks after DPC sensitization. The treatment here: therapeutic diphenylcyclopropenone sensitization with weekly scalp DPC. J was trimmed by 1 base and V by 8 bases; bases with no gene match: 21. The CDR3 extends over 19 amino acids. Germline-derived CDR1 and CDR2 are MNHEY and SVGAGI. Broader study findings: Higher patch test scores went with higher counts of PT1 expanded TCRs.

The sequence was obtained from a woman in her twenties or thirties with alopecia areata. Some clones in this sample may be carry-over from other donors' samples. The material sequenced was whole blood, taken in connection with sensitization to the hapten diphenylcyclopropenone (DPC). V usage is TRBV6-5 and J usage is TRBJ2-3; 7 nucleotides align to TRBD1. CDR3: CASARRLGQMFSRTDTQYF. CDR3 nucleotides: TGTGCCAGCGCGCGCCGACTGGGACAGATGTTCTCCCGCACAGATACGCAGTATTTT.